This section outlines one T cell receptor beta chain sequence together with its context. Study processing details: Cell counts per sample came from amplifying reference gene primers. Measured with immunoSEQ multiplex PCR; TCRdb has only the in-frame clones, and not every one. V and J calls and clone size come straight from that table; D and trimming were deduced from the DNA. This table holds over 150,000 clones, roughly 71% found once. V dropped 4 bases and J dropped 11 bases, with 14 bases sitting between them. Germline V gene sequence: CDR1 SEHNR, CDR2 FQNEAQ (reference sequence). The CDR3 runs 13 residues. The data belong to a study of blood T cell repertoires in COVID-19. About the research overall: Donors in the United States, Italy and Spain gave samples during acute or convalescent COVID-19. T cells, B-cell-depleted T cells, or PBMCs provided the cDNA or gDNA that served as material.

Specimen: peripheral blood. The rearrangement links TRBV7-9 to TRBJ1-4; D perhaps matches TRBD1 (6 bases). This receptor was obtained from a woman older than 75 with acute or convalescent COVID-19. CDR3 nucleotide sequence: TGTGCCAGCAGCTACCAGGGGTTCGGGAAACTGTTTTTT. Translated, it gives CASSYQGFGKLFF.